This TCR beta chain was sequenced in a study of monozygotic twins with cystic fibrosis. Across the study: With about 15 PCR cycles, barcoded libraries came from around 2.9 micrograms of fragmented DNA.

Clones were sequenced by immunoSEQ multiplex PCR, and TCRdb holds only the in-frame ones, with some missing. The sample includes around 25,000 clones, 96% seen only once; the top ten take 2.5% to 3%. Broader study findings: V usage most resembled the co-twin in 13 of 16 pairs. Low clonality (median roughly 0.009) suggested a mostly naive repertoire. Shared CDR3 numbers were not associated with age, concordance or severity.

For this clone: Its antigen is unknown.

The CDR3 has 13 amino acids. The V and J ends lost 6 bases and 3 bases respectively, with 10 bases between them. CDR1 and CDR2 from the germline V gene are MGHDK and SYGVNS. Sequencing used blood. The chain carries TRBV25-1 and TRBJ2-3; weak D call: TRBD2 (5 bases). The receptor comes from a girl aged 2-9 years with cystic fibrosis. CDR3 in amino acids: CASRADGTDTQYF. CDR3 in DNA: TGTGCCAGCAGAGCGGACGGGACAGATACGCAGTATTTT. The full variable domain, with the rest looked up from reference TRBV25-1 and TRBJ2-3, is EADIYQTPRYLVIGTGKKITLECSQTMGHDKMYWYQQDPGMELHLIHYSYGVNSTEKGDLSSESTVSRIRTEHFPLTLESARPSHTSQYLCASRADGTDTQYFGPGTRLTVL.